This TCR beta chain was identified during a study of CD8 T cells in ankylosing spondylitis. General study findings and limits: Ankylosing spondylitis blood appeared to carry a characteristic TCR beta motif of several highly homologous variants. Reported data indicate significant enrichment of disease-linked clones within matched ankylosing spondylitis synovial fluid. In reactive arthritis synovial fluid and blood, some motif variants had been reported before.

The CDR3 extends over 15 amino acids. Per germline, CDR1 LGHDT and CDR2 YNNKEL (reference sequence). Germline trimming cut 5 bases from V and 8 bases from J; bases unmatched to any gene: 8. MiXCR, run by TCRdb on the 5' RACE reads, gives a single entry per CDR3 protein. The sample contains 450,000 to 550,000 distinct CDR3 sequences, 5.3% of which appear only once. About this clonotype: Its antigen is as yet unknown.

This TCR was recovered from a male donor with ankylosing spondylitis. The sequencing sample was made of blood, either unsorted or a sorted T cell fraction (not recorded which). The gene calls are TRBV3-1 and TRBJ2-1; 11 bases are a match to TRBD2. The CDR3 region is CASSFSGRAPHEQFF. CDR3 bases: TGTGCCAGCAGCTTTAGCGGGAGGGCCCCCCATGAGCAGTTCTTC.